This T cell receptor (beta chain) was identified in a study of OX40 agonist ivuxolimab in advanced cancers. General study results and limits: Several nonresponders also turned out to have low normalized T-cell clonal expansion. The study found that CD8+ T cells averaged more expanded clones than CD4+.

With V trimmed by 7 bases and J by 4 bases, 5 bases remained unmatched. The CDR3 has 14 residues. Germline CDR1 is MNHNY and CDR2 is SVGAGI (reference sequence). Measured with immunoSEQ multiplex PCR; TCRdb has only the in-frame clones, and not every one. The sample gives tens of thousands of clones, 80% to 90% of which show up once; 0.9% to 1.4% is in the top ten. Remarks on this clone: Its target is not known.

The rearrangement links TRBV6-6 to TRBJ1-5; TRBD1 aligns across 9 bases. The sequencing used CD4+ or CD8+ T cells sorted from blood, collected in a trial of the OX40 agonist ivuxolimab. The sequence derives from an adult with an advanced solid tumor such as melanoma, head and neck, liver or kidney cancer. The CDR3 region has the DNA TGTGCCAGCATCGTCGGGACAGGGAATCAGCCCCAGCATTTT. Residues: CASIVGTGNQPQHF.